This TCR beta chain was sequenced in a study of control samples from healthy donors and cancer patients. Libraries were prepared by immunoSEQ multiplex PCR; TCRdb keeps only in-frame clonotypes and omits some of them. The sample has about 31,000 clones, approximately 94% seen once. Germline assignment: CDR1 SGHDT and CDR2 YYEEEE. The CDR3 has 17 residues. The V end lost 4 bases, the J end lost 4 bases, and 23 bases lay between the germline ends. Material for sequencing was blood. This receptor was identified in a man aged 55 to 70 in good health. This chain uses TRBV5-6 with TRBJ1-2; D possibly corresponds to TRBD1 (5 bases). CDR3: CASSPEYTTVSSYGYTF. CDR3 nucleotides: TGTGCCAGCAGCCCCGAATATACGACAGTCTCATCCTATGGCTACACCTTC. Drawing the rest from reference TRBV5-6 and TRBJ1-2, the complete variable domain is DAGVTQSPTHLIKTRGQQVTLRCSPKSGHDTVSWYQQALGQGPQFIFQYYEEEERQRGNFPDRFSGHQFPNYSSELNVNALLLGDSALYLCASSPEYTTVSSYGYTFGSGTRLTVV.